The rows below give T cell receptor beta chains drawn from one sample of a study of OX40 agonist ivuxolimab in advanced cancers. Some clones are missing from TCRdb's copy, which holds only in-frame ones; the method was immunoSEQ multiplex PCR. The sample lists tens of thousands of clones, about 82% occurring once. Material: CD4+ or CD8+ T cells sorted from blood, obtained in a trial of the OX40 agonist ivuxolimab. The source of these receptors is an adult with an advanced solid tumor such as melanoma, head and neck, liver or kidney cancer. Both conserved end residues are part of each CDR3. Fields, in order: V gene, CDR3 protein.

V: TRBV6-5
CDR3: CASSYSRFSNQPQHF

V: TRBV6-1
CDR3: CASSEGDFSGNTIYF

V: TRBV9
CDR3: CASSVGTSGSLVNEQFF

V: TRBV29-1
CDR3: CSFAGQGAYEQFF

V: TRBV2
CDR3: CASSAARGGLDTQYF

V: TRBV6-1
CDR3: CASSEVQGGPYGYTF

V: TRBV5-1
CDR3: CATTRSGTGVDEAFF

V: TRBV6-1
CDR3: CASSPDPLSTDTQYF

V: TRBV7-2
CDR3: CASSSPLTSRTNGYTF

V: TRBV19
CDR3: CASRSKTGTGSSEAFF

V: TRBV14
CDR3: CASSLAGGVQTQYF

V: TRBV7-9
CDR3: CASSLAGDTEAFF

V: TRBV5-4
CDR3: CASSSSTYYSTDTQYF

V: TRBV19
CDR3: CASCKTGTGEQYF

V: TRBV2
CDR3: CAIQRGGNSPLHF

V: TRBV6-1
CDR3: CASRAGTANTGELFF

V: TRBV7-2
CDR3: CASSLDPYTEAFF

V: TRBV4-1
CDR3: CASSYWTSVSTDTQYF

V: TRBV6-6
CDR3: CASSFAQSSGNTIYF

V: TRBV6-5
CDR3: CASSYRQREYF

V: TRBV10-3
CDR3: CAISEGGLQETQYF

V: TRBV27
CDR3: CASSLRGLAFQETQYF

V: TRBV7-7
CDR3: CASSLKTVGAKNIQYF

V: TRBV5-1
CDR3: CASRVGQGYGYTF

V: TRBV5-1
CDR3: CASSLNAGAGYTF

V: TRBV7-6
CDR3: CASSLGRGSGYTF

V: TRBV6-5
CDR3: CASSYRQLSRTGELFF

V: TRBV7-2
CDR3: CASSPTGTGVREQYF

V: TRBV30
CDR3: CAWSVQGGRREKLFF

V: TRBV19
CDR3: CASTKSGMNTEAFF

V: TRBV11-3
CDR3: CASSLGGAGISYNEQFF

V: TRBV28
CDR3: CASLGGTSLEQYF

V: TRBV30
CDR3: CAWSYRGLPRNTIYF

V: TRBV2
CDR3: CASSVFSHTEAFF

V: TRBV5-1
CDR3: CASSLASGTSYNEQFF

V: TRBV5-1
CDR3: CASNFEGGSGELFF

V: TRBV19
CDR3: CASSRNAGTAYEQYF

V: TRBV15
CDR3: CATSRHLTSGGAYEQFF

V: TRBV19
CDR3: CASSPPGPLGETQYF